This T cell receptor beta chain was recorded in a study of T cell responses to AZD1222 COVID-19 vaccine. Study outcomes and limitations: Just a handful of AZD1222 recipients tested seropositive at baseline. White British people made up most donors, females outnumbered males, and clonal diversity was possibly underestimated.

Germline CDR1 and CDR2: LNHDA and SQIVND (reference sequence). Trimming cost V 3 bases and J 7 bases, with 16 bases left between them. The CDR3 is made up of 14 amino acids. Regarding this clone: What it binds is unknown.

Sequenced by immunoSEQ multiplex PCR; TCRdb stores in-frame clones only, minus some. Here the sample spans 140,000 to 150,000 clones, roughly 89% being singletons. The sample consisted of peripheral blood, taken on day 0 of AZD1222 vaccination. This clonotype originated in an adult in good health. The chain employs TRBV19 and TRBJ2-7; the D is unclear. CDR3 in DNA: TGTGCCAGTAGTATCGACTGGGCCGTTGGGGAGCAGTACTTC. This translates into CASSIDWAVGEQYF.